Sequencing of this T cell receptor (beta chain) was carried out in a study of T cells in Graves' hyperthyroidism and ophthalmopathy. PBMCs were collected from an approximately 9.4 ml volume of fresh peripheral blood. This CDR3 is 16 amino acids long. CDR1 and CDR2 from the germline V gene are MNHEY and SVGAGI. V was clipped by 2 bases and J by 0 bases; unmatched bases: 3. Broader study findings: Most thyroid clonotypes with frequency above 0.001 were detected in blood.

TCR beta CDR3 sequences were amplified from RNA transcripts. First-round RT-PCR of the TCR CDR3 relied on the HTBI primer set. TCRdb reanalysed the multiplex PCR reads using MiXCR and keeps one entry per CDR3 protein. Among hundreds of thousands of distinct CDR3 sequences, approximately 23% were seen once, and the ten largest hold roughly 40%. This clonotype was observed a handful of times. The antigen remains undetermined. The sample taken for sequencing was blood. The chain joins TRBV6-5 to TRBJ2-5; 10 bases agree with TRBD2. This receptor was obtained from a woman in her thirties or forties with Graves' ophthalmopathy. The CDR3 region is CASSYRTSGDQETQYF. CDR3 coding DNA: TGTGCCAGCAGTTACCGGACTAGCGGTGACCAAGAGACCCAGTACTTC.